Listed here are 19 T cell receptor beta chains from one sample, sequenced in a study of cytotoxic CD8 clonotypes in ibrutinib-treated CLL. The repertoire was sequenced with immunoSEQ multiplex PCR; TCRdb's copy has only in-frame clones and lacks some. Of tens of thousands of clones in the sample, roughly two thirds are singletons; the top ten hold about a tenth. Sequences were derived from PBMCs, sampled at disease progression, from a patient treated with ibrutinib. The receptors stem from a human donor with chronic lymphocytic leukemia.

V is TRBV5-1 and J is TRBJ1-1; D is uncertain. Per germline, CDR1 SGHRS and CDR2 YFSETQ. The CDR3 contains 13 residues. Trimming cost V 10 bases and J 0 bases, with 13 bases left between them. In DNA form, the CDR3 reads TGCGCCGGCCGAACGGGCATGAACACTGAAGCTTTCTTT. Residues: CAGRTGMNTEAFF.

The sample holds a few counts of this clone. V gene TRBV5-4 combines with J gene TRBJ2-7, with D unclear. The germline CDR1 and CDR2 sequences are SGHNT and YYREEE (reference sequence). V was trimmed by 3 bases and J by 6 bases, leaving 13 bases between them. The CDR3 has 13 amino acids. The CDR3 nucleotides read TGTGCCAGCAGCTACAGAGGTTCCGCCGAGCAGTACTTC. This codes for CASSYRGSAEQYF.

The CDR3 region is CASRGGGGMTDTQYF. For the CDR3, the DNA is TGTGCCAGCAGAGGCGGGGGGGGGATGACAGATACGCAGTATTTT. J is TRBJ2-3 and V is TRBV7-8; 9 bases are a match to TRBD2. CDR1 is SGHVS, CDR2 FQNEAQ, per germline. The CDR3 has 15 amino acids. Unmatched junction bases numbered 7, after V lost 6 bases and J lost 3 bases.

The chain couples TRBV30 to TRBJ2-7; the match to TRBD2 covers 9 bases. The CDR3 runs to 15 residues. The V gene's germline CDR1 is GTSNPN and CDR2 SVGIG (reference sequence). The J segment lost 2 bases and the V segment lost 0 bases, leaving 5 bases of the junction unmatched. The CDR3 sequence is CAWSVQVAGAYEQYF. In DNA form, the CDR3 reads TGTGCCTGGAGTGTACAAGTAGCGGGGGCCTACGAGCAGTACTTC.

This sequence joins TRBV15 and TRBJ2-3, with 10 bases that match TRBD2. The CDR3 contains 16 residues. Per the germline V gene, CDR1 is LNHNV and CDR2 is YYDKDF (reference sequence). V was pared by 5 bases and J by 2 bases, with 7 bases of the junction left unmatched. The CDR3, as DNA: TGTGCCACCAGCGAAGGACTAGCGGCATCCACAGATACGCAGTATTTT. Translating gives CATSEGLAASTDTQYF.

V gene TRBV6-5 combines with J gene TRBJ1-2; tentative D call: TRBD1 (6 bases). Germline loops: CDR1 MNHEY, CDR2 SVGAGI. The CDR3 spans 15 residues. The V end was cut by 2 bases, the J end by 4 bases, with 14 bases between. The chain's CDR3 is CASSYMGGALYGYTF. In DNA, the CDR3 is TGTGCCAGCAGTTACATGGGGGGGGCTCTCTATGGCTACACCTTC.

This clone has just one count. The J gene is TRBJ1-5, the V gene TRBV7-8; D uncertain. The CDR3 totals 12 residues. The germline V gene has CDR1 SGHVS and CDR2 FQNEAQ. V lost 10 bases, J lost 0 bases, and 7 bases lay in between. CDR3 loop: CATDGSNQPQHF. CDR3 nucleotides: TGTGCCACCGACGGTAGCAATCAGCCCCAGCATTTT.

This clone was picked up one time. V and J are TRBV6-1 and TRBJ2-5; D is uncertain. Germline assignment: CDR1 MNHNS and CDR2 SASEGT. The V gene lost 4 bases and the J gene lost 5 bases, with 11 bases spanning the gap. The CDR3 covers 13 residues. The CDR3 spells CASSGISLETQYF. Written as DNA, the CDR3 is TGTGCCAGCAGTGGAATATCGTTGGAGACCCAGTACTTC.

V usage is TRBV5-1 and J usage is TRBJ2-7; 12 bases match TRBD2. Germline V gene sequence: CDR1 SGHRS, CDR2 YFSETQ. V was clipped by 4 bases and J by 4 bases; unmatched bases: 3. The CDR3 consists of 14 residues. Here the CDR3 reads CASSPGTSGYEQYF. CDR3 in DNA: TGCGCCAGCAGCCCCGGGACTAGCGGGTACGAGCAGTACTTC.

This chain uses TRBV10-3 with TRBJ2-3; D gene ambiguous. The CDR3 has 14 amino acids. Germline CDR1 ENHRY, CDR2 SYGVKD. Between the trimmed V and J ends, which lost 10 bases and 0 bases, there was a span of 14 bases. DNA of the CDR3: TGTGCCACAATGGACGGTACTAGCACAGATACGCAGTATTTT. This codes for CATMDGTSTDTQYF.

The gene calls are TRBV7-8 and TRBJ2-5; 11 nucleotides align to TRBD2. The length of the CDR3 is 16 residues. Trimming removed 3 bases from V and 5 bases from J; junction bases left unmatched: 8. Germline lookup yields CDR1 SGHVS and CDR2 FQNEAQ. The CDR3 protein is CASSFTGTSGGETQYF. The CDR3 DNA reads TGTGCCAGCAGCTTCACCGGGACTAGCGGAGGGGAGACCCAGTACTTC.

The V and J genes are TRBV7-9 and TRBJ2-5; D may be TRBD1 or TRBD2 (5 bases each). V was trimmed by 6 bases and J by 4 bases, leaving 24 bases between them. In germline, CDR1 is SEHNR, CDR2 FQNEAQ (reference sequence). The CDR3 runs 17 residues. The CDR3 bases are TGTGCCAGCAGACACGGGCCCGGGACCCTACAAGGAGAGACCCAGTACTTC. Its translation is CASRHGPGTLQGETQYF.

The J gene is TRBJ1-5, the V gene TRBV27; a possible D gene is TRBD1 (5 bases). Germline-derived CDR1 and CDR2 are MNHEY and SMNVEV (reference sequence). This CDR3 has 20 residues. Trimming left V 6 bases short and J 0 bases short, with 27 bases between. This CDR3 is CASRKWRPRTLIDSNQPQHF. CDR3 DNA: TGTGCCAGCAGAAAATGGAGACCCCGGACACTCATAGATAGCAATCAGCCCCAGCATTTT.

This clone occurred a few times. The J gene is TRBJ2-7, the V gene TRBV15; TRBD1 agrees at 10 bases. The CDR3 extends over 16 amino acids. V dropped 1 base and J dropped 2; count of bases not matched to a gene: 5. Germline V gives CDR1 LNHNV, CDR2 YYDKDF (reference sequence). This chain's CDR3 is CATSRGQGARAYEQYF. DNA of the CDR3: TGTGCCACCAGCAGAGGACAGGGGGCGAGGGCCTACGAGCAGTACTTC.

The chain couples TRBV7-9 to TRBJ2-5; 7 nucleotides agree with TRBD1. Germline assignment: CDR1 SEHNR and CDR2 FQNEAQ (reference sequence). The CDR3 extends over 14 amino acids. The V and J ends lost 5 bases and 4 bases, in that order; junction bases with no gene match: 7. As DNA, the CDR3 is TGTGCCAGCAGCCTTTTATCAGGGGGAGAGACCCAGTACTTC. This encodes CASSLLSGGETQYF.

This sequence joins TRBV5-4 and TRBJ2-7; perhaps TRBD2 as D (5 bases). The CDR3 is made up of 13 amino acids. Germline values: CDR1 SGHNT, CDR2 YYREEE (reference sequence). Between the trimmed V and J ends, which lost 6 bases and 1 base, there was a span of 11 bases. CDR3 sequence (DNA): TGTGCCAGCACGACCGGGGAGTCCTACGAGCAGTACTTC. Translating gives CASTTGESYEQYF.

The V and J genes are TRBV5-1 and TRBJ2-7; 8 bases map to TRBD1. Unmatched junction bases numbered 5, after V lost 4 bases and J lost 5 bases. The CDR3 spans 13 residues. Germline V gene sequence: CDR1 SGHRS, CDR2 YFSETQ. Here the CDR3 reads CASSPWTGNEQYF. Written as DNA, the CDR3 is TGCGCCAGCAGCCCCTGGACAGGGAACGAGCAGTACTTC.

This clone was detected once. This chain connects TRBV7-6 to TRBJ1-2; 10 bases are a match to TRBD1. Germline V gene lookup returns CDR1 SGHVS and CDR2 FNYEAQ. V lost 5 bases, J lost 4 bases, and 7 bases stayed unmatched. This CDR3 has 15 amino acids. The CDR3 reads CASSPRDRGGYGYTF. The CDR3 DNA reads TGTGCCAGCAGCCCCCGGGACAGGGGTGGCTATGGCTACACCTTC.

This clone has a handful of counts. J is TRBJ2-1 and V is TRBV29-1; 13 nucleotides match TRBD2. The length of the CDR3 is 13 residues. CDR1 and CDR2 (germline): SQVTM, ANQGSEA. Germline trimming cut 7 bases from V and 9 bases from J; bases unmatched to any gene: 6. This CDR3 is CSESGLAGSEQFF. The CDR3 DNA reads TGCAGCGAATCGGGACTAGCGGGAAGTGAGCAGTTCTTC.